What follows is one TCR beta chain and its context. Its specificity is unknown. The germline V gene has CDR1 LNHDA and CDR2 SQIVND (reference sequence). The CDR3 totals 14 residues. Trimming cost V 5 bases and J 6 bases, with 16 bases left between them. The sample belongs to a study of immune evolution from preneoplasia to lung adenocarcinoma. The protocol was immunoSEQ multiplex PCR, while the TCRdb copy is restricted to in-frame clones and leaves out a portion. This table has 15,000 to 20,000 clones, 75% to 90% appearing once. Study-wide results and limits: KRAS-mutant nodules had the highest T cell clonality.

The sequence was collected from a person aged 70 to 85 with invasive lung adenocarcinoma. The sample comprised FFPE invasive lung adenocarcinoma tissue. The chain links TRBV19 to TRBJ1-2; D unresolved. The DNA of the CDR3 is TGTGCCAGTAGTTTCACGGACTTTCCCGATGGCTACACCTTC. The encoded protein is CASSFTDFPDGYTF.